Below are 10 T cell receptor beta chains sequenced from a single sample in a study of radiotherapy plus CTLA-4 blockade in lung cancer. Some clones are missing from TCRdb's copy, which holds only in-frame ones; the method was immunoSEQ multiplex PCR. The sample lists 35,000 to 45,000 clones; roughly 72% were seen once. The starting material was peripheral blood, obtained from a patient treated with radiotherapy plus ipilimumab. These receptor sequences come from a human donor with non-small cell lung cancer who had stable disease on radiotherapy plus ipilimumab.

The rearrangement links TRBV27 to TRBJ1-1; TRBD1 is a possible D gene (6 bases). V was cut by 8 bases and J by 5 bases, with 12 bases left in between. The V gene's germline CDR1 is MNHEY and CDR2 SMNVEV (reference sequence). This CDR3 comprises 12 residues. CDR3 in amino acids: CASSTGLTEAFF. In DNA form, the CDR3 reads TGTGCCAGCTCCACAGGGTTGACTGAAGCTTTCTTT.

CDR3 protein: CASSVLTDTQYF. CDR3 DNA sequence: TGTGCCAGCAGCGTACTGACAGATACGCAGTATTTT. The chain has TRBV9 and TRBJ2-3; no clear D. In germline, CDR1 is SGDLS, CDR2 YYNGEE. V lost 1 base to trimming and J lost 3 bases, with 3 bases between them. The CDR3 covers 12 residues.

V is TRBV11-2 and J is TRBJ2-3, with 7 bases lining up with TRBD2. The germline gives CDR1 SGHAT, CDR2 FQNNGV. The CDR3 has 14 amino acids. V gave up 5 bases and J gave up 4 bases; unmatched junction bases: 6. CDR3 region: CASSPRGDADTQYF. CDR3 DNA: TGTGCCAGCAGCCCCCGGGGGGACGCAGATACGCAGTATTTT.

V and J are TRBV7-9 and TRBJ1-4, with 7 nucleotides matching TRBD1. Germline assignment: CDR1 SEHNR and CDR2 FQNEAQ (reference sequence). Trimming at V came to 2 bases and at J to 3 bases, leaving 6 bases not matched to a gene. The CDR3 sequence is 16 residues long. The CDR3 coding sequence is TGTGCCAGCAGCTTAAGGCAGGGGGTTGCTAATGAAAAACTGTTTTTT. It is translated as CASSLRQGVANEKLFF.

The chain joins TRBV5-5 to TRBJ1-1; D not resolved. The CDR3 runs to 13 residues. Germline V gene sequence: CDR1 SGHKS, CDR2 YYEKEE (reference sequence). V gave up 2 bases and J gave up 5 bases, with 10 bases separating them. CDR3 nucleotide sequence: TGTGCCAGCAGCTTATGGCGACTTACTGAAGCTTTCTTT. Protein sequence: CASSLWRLTEAFF.

The chain links TRBV30 to TRBJ2-3; TRBD2 is a possible D gene (6 bases). The germline V and J ends were trimmed by 5 bases and 0 bases, with 12 bases remaining between them. This CDR3 is built from 14 residues. CDR1 and CDR2 (germline): GTSNPN, SVGIG (reference sequence). The CDR3 coding sequence is TGTGCCTGGCGGCGGGGCTCTAGCACAGATACGCAGTATTTT. It is translated as CAWRRGSSTDTQYF.

The rearrangement joins TRBV29-1 to TRBJ2-2; 8 bases match TRBD1. The germline gives CDR1 SQVTM, CDR2 ANQGSEA. The CDR3 covers 14 residues. V lost 4 bases, J lost 0 bases, and 1 base stayed unmatched. The CDR3 is CSVGDRPNTGELFF. CDR3 nucleotide sequence: TGCAGCGTTGGGGACAGGCCGAACACCGGGGAGCTGTTTTTT.

The V call is TRBV29-1, the J call TRBJ1-5; TRBD1 aligns across 10 bases. CDR1 and CDR2 from the germline V gene are SQVTM and ANQGSEA. V shed 7 bases, J shed 6 bases, and the junction held 3 bases outside the gene matches. The CDR3 runs to 12 residues. CDR3 bases: TGCAGCGCCGGGACAGGGGTTCAGCCCCAGCATTTT. Its protein product is CSAGTGVQPQHF.

This chain joins TRBV19 and TRBJ2-2; 7 nucleotides align to TRBD1. CDR1 is LNHDA and CDR2 is SQIVND in the germline V gene (reference sequence). The J segment lost 5 bases and the V segment lost 7 bases, leaving 13 bases of the junction unmatched. CDR3 length equals 16 residues. CDR3 residues: CASTLPGRGKTGELFF. The CDR3 nucleotides read TGTGCCAGTACCCTGCCGGGCAGGGGGAAAACCGGGGAGCTGTTTTTT.

In this sample, this clone turned up once. This rearrangement joins TRBV5-5 to TRBJ1-6, with D tentatively TRBD1 (6 bases). The CDR3 is made up of 14 amino acids. Per germline, CDR1 SGHKS and CDR2 YYEKEE (reference sequence). V was clipped by 5 bases and J by 7 bases, with 13 bases between them. This CDR3 reads CASSYRVQNSPLHF. CDR3 coding DNA: TGTGCCAGCAGTTACAGGGTTCAAAATTCACCCCTCCACTTT.